This T cell receptor beta chain was identified in a study of blood T cell repertoires in COVID-19. Background on the study: Acute and convalescent COVID-19 samples came from the United States, Italy and Spain. T cells, B-cell-depleted T cells, or PBMCs supplied cDNA or gDNA.

Trimming pared 7 bases from V and 4 bases from J, leaving 19 bases between. This CDR3 has 15 residues. The germline V gene has CDR1 MNHEY and CDR2 SVGAGI. As handled by the study authors: The assay estimated nucleated cells by amplifying reference gene primers. Here immunoSEQ multiplex PCR was the method, and the copy in TCRdb shows in-frame clones only, minus some. V and J calls and clone size come straight from that table; D and trimming were deduced from the DNA. The table lists 150,000 to 200,000 clones, 90% of them singletons. The chain is built from TRBV6-5 and TRBJ1-2, with a tentative D call TRBD1 (5 bases). The clonotype originates from a man aged 60 to 75 with active or convalescent COVID-19. Sequencing was performed on peripheral blood. The CDR3 region is CASTLSQLGGYGYTF. DNA for the CDR3: TGTGCCAGCACCCTAAGTCAACTCGGGGGCTATGGCTACACCTTC.